The TCR beta chain described here comes from a study of blood T cell repertoires in COVID-19. Background on the study: Acute-phase and convalescent COVID-19 samples originated in the United States, Italy and Spain. T cells, B-cell-depleted T cells, or PBMCs provided the cDNA or gDNA that served as material.

The CDR3 sequence is 15 residues long. CDR1 is GTSNPN, CDR2 SVGIG, per germline (reference sequence). Between the trimmed V and J ends, which lost 0 bases and 2 bases, there was a span of 13 bases. In the original analysis: How many nucleated cells were present was estimated from reference gene primer amplification. Produced via immunoSEQ multiplex PCR; TCRdb's table is partial and in-frame only. V, J and clone size reflect that table, while D and trimming were determined from the DNA. In the table there are under 250,000 clones, roughly 80% of which are singletons. The specimen sequenced was peripheral blood. This TCR was sampled from a woman younger than 30 with acute or convalescent COVID-19. V gene TRBV30 combines with J gene TRBJ1-2, with unresolved D. This CDR3 reads CAWSVTAYFNYGYTF. The CDR3 nucleotides are TGTGCCTGGAGTGTAACCGCATACTTCAACTATGGCTACACCTTC.